One sample yielded the 16 T cell receptor beta chains listed below, sequenced in a study of HIV-infected patients and healthy controls. MiXCR, run by TCRdb on the 5' RACE reads, gives a single entry per CDR3 protein. The sample has 60,000 to 70,000 distinct CDR3 sequences, around 21% seen once. Sequenced input: CD4+ T cells from blood. The source of these receptors is a human donor in good health.

The table lists this clonotype with many counts. This chain uses TRBV6-1 with TRBJ1-5; no reliable D call. V was cut by 6 bases and J by 6 bases, with 9 bases left in between. The CDR3 has 12 amino acids. In germline, CDR1 is MNHNS, CDR2 SASEGT. The CDR3 DNA reads TGTGCCAGCAGCGTACCTGGTCAGCCCCAGCATTTT. Its translation is CASSVPGQPQHF.

This clonotype was picked up a small number of times. The J gene is TRBJ1-1, the V gene TRBV2; tentatively, D is TRBD1 (6 bases). Trimming took off 6 bases at V and 4 bases at J, with 9 bases between the two ends. The length of the CDR3 is 12 residues. Germline CDR1 SNHLY, CDR2 FYNNEI. The CDR3 sequence: CASREQGTEAFF. The CDR3 DNA reads TGTGCCAGCAGGGAACAGGGCACTGAAGCTTTCTTT.

This clonotype was seen more than once but under ten times. The chain has TRBV29-1 and TRBJ2-2; D unclear. CDR3 length: 14 amino acids. Per the germline V gene, CDR1 is SQVTM and CDR2 is ANQGSEA. V lost 2 bases to trimming and J lost 2 bases, with 9 bases between them. The CDR3 DNA reads as TGCAGCGTTGAAATGTGGCATAACACCGGGGAGCTGTTTTTT. This codes for CSVEMWHNTGELFF.

Ten or more counts support this clonotype. V gene TRBV7-2 combines with J gene TRBJ2-3; D is possibly TRBD2 (5 bases). The CDR3 extends over 14 amino acids. Trimming took 2 bases from V and 0 from J, leaving 6 bases between them. Germline V gene sequence: CDR1 SGHTA, CDR2 FQGNSA. The CDR3 nucleotides read TGTGCCAGCAGCTTACGCGGGAGCACAGATACGCAGTATTTT. Amino acid sequence: CASSLRGSTDTQYF. Variable domain in full (rest from reference TRBV7-2 and TRBJ2-3): GAGVSQSPSNKVTEKGKDVELRCDPISGHTALYWYRQSLGQGLEFLIYFQGNSAPDKSGLPSDRFSAERTGGSVSTLTIQRTQQEDSAVYLCASSLRGSTDTQYFGPGTRLTVL.

The DNA for the CDR3 is TGTGCCAGCAGCAGGGGAGCCCCAACACCCCTCCACTTT. Translation gives CASSRGAPTPLHF. V is TRBV9 and J is TRBJ1-6; TRBD1 might be the D (5 bases). The CDR3 loop spans 13 amino acids. With 4 bases removed from V and 11 bases from J, the gap between germline ends came to 13 bases. Germline V lookup: CDR1 SGDLS, CDR2 YYNGEE. The complete variable domain, with remaining parts taken from reference TRBV9 and TRBJ1-6, reads DSGVTQTPKHLITATGQRVTLRCSPRSGDLSVYWYQQSLDQGLQFLIQYYNGEERAKGNILERFSAQQFPDLHSELNLSSLELGDSALYFCASSRGAPTPLHFGNGTRLTVT.

The CDR3 nucleotides read TGTGCGCGAAACCAGATGAACGGTGAAGCTTTCTTT. Translation gives CARNQMNGEAFF. The rearrangement uses TRBV30 and TRBJ1-1; D is unclear. This CDR3 spans 12 amino acids. Germline lookup yields CDR1 GTSNPN and CDR2 SVGIG (reference sequence).

This clonotype was observed at least ten times. The chain is built from TRBV6-1 and TRBJ2-2; D uncertain. Germline CDR1 and CDR2: MNHNS and SASEGT. Trimming cost V 1 base and J 4 bases, with 10 bases left between them. CDR3 length: 15 residues. The CDR3 bases are TGTGCCAGCAGTGAAGAGGCAGCGTCCACCGGGGAGCTGTTTTTT. Protein: CASSEEAASTGELFF.

The chain employs TRBV12-3 or TRBV12-4 and TRBJ2-1, with D tentatively TRBD2 (6 bases). This CDR3 has 14 residues. Deletions cut 3 bases from V and 9 bases from J, with 15 bases between. The CDR3 region has the DNA TGTGCCAGCAGTTTCGGTGGGGGGAGTACTGAGCAGTTCTTC. Translated, it gives CASSFGGGSTEQFF.

This clonotype has only a few counts. V usage is TRBV19 and J usage is TRBJ1-5; D gene uncertain. CDR1 and CDR2 (germline): LNHDA, SQIVND (reference sequence). Trimming pared 5 bases from V and 3 bases from J, leaving 8 bases between. There are 13 residues in the CDR3. CDR3 in amino acids: CASSRQANQPQHF. The CDR3 nucleotides read TGTGCCAGTAGTCGGCAGGCCAATCAGCCCCAGCATTTT.

Points on this clonotype: The junction departs from germline at one end; a sequencing error may be responsible. The J gene is TRBJ1-2, the V gene TRBV18; D ambiguous. Per germline, CDR1 KGHSH and CDR2 LQKENI. CDR3 length: 14 amino acids. This chain's CDR3 is CASPPQNSNYGYTF. The CDR3 nucleotides read TGTGCCAGCCCACCACAAAACAGTAACTATGGCTACACCTTC.

This clonotype was seen many times. The genes are TRBV12-3 or TRBV12-4 and TRBJ2-7, with D hard to call. The CDR3 length is 14 residues. Trimming removed 4 bases at V and 0 bases at J, with 10 bases between. In DNA, the CDR3 is TGTGCCAGCAGTTCCCTGGGTGTCTCCTACGAGCAGTACTTC. This codes for CASSSLGVSYEQYF.

This clonotype was counted many times. This chain uses TRBV6-5 with TRBJ2-1; TRBD1 or TRBD2 may be the D gene (5 bases each). This CDR3 region has 15 residues. Trimming left V 0 bases short and J 5 bases short, with 11 bases between. CDR1 and CDR2 (germline): MNHEY, SVGAGI. CDR3 residues: CASSYSVQGDNEQFF. The CDR3 nucleotides are TGTGCCAGCAGTTACTCCGTGCAGGGAGACAATGAGCAGTTCTTC.

This clonotype was detected ten times or more. The DNA for the CDR3 is TGCAGCGTGGGGTGGACAGGGGAAGCTTTCTTT. This sequence encodes CSVGWTGEAFF. The rearrangement joins TRBV29-1 to TRBJ1-1; the match to TRBD1 covers 8 bases. Germline CDR1 SQVTM, CDR2 ANQGSEA. This CDR3 spans 11 amino acids. Trimming took 6 bases from V and 8 from J; bases not matched to a gene: 5.

There are many counts of this clonotype. The CDR3 loop reads CASSYSGVGVLTEAFF. The CDR3 DNA reads TGTGCCAGCAGTTACAGCGGAGTAGGCGTTCTGACTGAAGCTTTCTTT. This rearrangement joins TRBV6-5 to TRBJ1-1; D remains ambiguous. Germline CDR1 MNHEY, CDR2 SVGAGI. Trimming removed 2 bases from V and 5 bases from J, with 18 bases in between. The CDR3 extends over 16 amino acids.

This clonotype was picked up a small number of times. V gene TRBV3-1 combines with J gene TRBJ2-5; 10 bases agree with TRBD2. J was trimmed by 5 bases and V by 2 bases; bases with no gene match: 5. Germline values: CDR1 LGHDT, CDR2 YNNKEL (reference sequence). The CDR3 spans 15 residues. In DNA form, the CDR3 reads TGTGCCAGCAGCCAACCGGGACTAGCGAGGGAGACCCAGTACTTC. Encoded protein: CASSQPGLARETQYF.

There are many counts of this clonotype. This chain joins TRBV20-1 and TRBJ1-2, with TRBD1 identical over 8 bases. The V segment lost 5 bases and the J segment 7 bases; nucleotides outside the gene matches: 3. This CDR3 has 11 amino acids. Germline V gene sequence: CDR1 DFQATT, CDR2 SNEGSKA (reference sequence). The CDR3, as DNA: TGCAGTGCTGCAGACAGGGGTGGCTACACCTTC. Amino acids: CSAADRGGYTF.